These 21 T cell receptor beta chains were all obtained from the same sample, sequenced in a study of T cells in Graves' hyperthyroidism and ophthalmopathy. Amplification targeted TCR beta CDR3 regions from RNA transcripts. The HTBI primer set served for first-round RT-PCR of the TCR CDR3. One entry per CDR3 protein, called by TCRdb with MiXCR from the multiplex PCR reads. The table lists roughly 720,000 distinct CDR3 sequences, 15% to 20% of them singletons. The sequenced material came from blood. These receptors originate from a man aged 45-65 years with Graves' hyperthyroidism.

V usage is TRBV12-3 or TRBV12-4 and J usage is TRBJ2-3; a possible D gene is TRBD2 (5 bases). The CDR3 is 16 residues long. V was pared by 4 bases and J by 3 bases, with 17 bases between. CDR3 amino acids: CASSSALASDTDTQYF. The CDR3, as DNA: TGTGCCAGCAGTTCTGCCCTAGCTTCGGATACAGATACGCAGTATTTT.

The CDR3 nucleotides are TGTGCCAGCAGTACAGGGGGTGGACTCTATGGCTACACCTTC. Protein product: CASSTGGGLYGYTF. The chain carries TRBV27 and TRBJ1-2; TRBD1 matches at 8 bases. The germline CDR1 and CDR2 sequences are MNHEY and SMNVEV (reference sequence). The CDR3 contains 14 residues. The V gene end was trimmed by 5 bases and the J gene end by 4 bases; junction bases not matched to a gene: 6.

About this clonotype: A much larger clone differs from this one at a single base, so this may be a read error. The rearrangement links TRBV27 to TRBJ2-3, with D perhaps matching TRBD1 or TRBD2 (5 bases each). CDR3 length: 15 residues. V lost 5 bases and J 4 bases, leaving 16 bases between the germline ends. Germline V gives CDR1 MNHEY, CDR2 SMNVEV (reference sequence). CDR3 region: CASSPYGTHADTQYF. CDR3 nucleotides: TGTGCCAGCAGTCCCTATGGGACCCACGCAGATACGCAGTATTTT.

This clonotype was found a few times. The V call is TRBV19, the J call TRBJ2-3; 8 positions agree with TRBD2. In germline, CDR1 is LNHDA, CDR2 SQIVND (reference sequence). The junction had 5 bases not matched to a gene; V was cut back by 1 base and J by 2 bases. The CDR3 spans 16 residues. This CDR3 reads CASSIALAAPTDTQYF. As DNA, the CDR3 is TGTGCCAGTAGTATAGCACTAGCGGCTCCCACAGATACGCAGTATTTT.

This clonotype was counted a single time. V and J are TRBV6-1 and TRBJ2-1; D may match TRBD1 or TRBD2 (5 bases each). In germline, CDR1 is MNHNS, CDR2 SASEGT. The V end was cut by 5 bases, the J end by 12 bases, with 11 bases between. The CDR3 length is 11 residues. In nucleotides, the CDR3 is TGTGCCAGCAGTAGGGGACGTTGGCAGTTCTTC. Its protein product is CASSRGRWQFF.

This clonotype has at least ten counts. The V gene is TRBV10-3, the J gene TRBJ2-7; 8 bases are a match to TRBD2. V lost 4 bases, J lost 4 bases, and 9 bases stayed unmatched. The CDR3 consists of 15 residues. Germline loops: CDR1 ENHRY, CDR2 SYGVKD. The CDR3 DNA reads TGTGCCATCAGTGGAGGTACAGGGACTAGGTACGAGCAGTACTTC. It codes for CAISGGTGTRYEQYF.

This clonotype has a count of ten or more. The rearrangement links TRBV28 to TRBJ1-5; D remains ambiguous. Looked up from germline, CDR1 is MDHEN and CDR2 is SYDVKM. The CDR3 runs to 13 residues. The germline V and J ends were trimmed by 8 bases and 4 bases, with 12 bases remaining between them. The CDR3 coding sequence is TGTGCCAGCGACCTGAGGGAGAATCAGCCCCAGCATTTT. Its protein is CASDLRENQPQHF.

This clonotype was seen many times. V gene TRBV19 combines with J gene TRBJ1-2, with TRBD1 matching 7 bases. The germline CDR1 and CDR2 sequences are LNHDA and SQIVND (reference sequence). There are 14 residues in the CDR3. With V trimmed by 5 bases and J by 6 bases, 9 bases remained unmatched. CDR3 residues: CASSPGGVVHGYTF. The CDR3 DNA follows: TGTGCCAGTAGTCCAGGGGGAGTTGTCCATGGCTACACCTTC. The complete variable domain, with remaining parts taken from reference TRBV19 and TRBJ1-2, reads DGGITQSPKYLFRKEGQNVTLSCEQNLNHDAMYWYRQDPGQGLRLIYYSQIVNDFQKGDIAEGYSVSREKKESFPLTVTSAQKNPTAFYLCASSPGGVVHGYTFGSGTRLTVV.

This clonotype was detected many times. The rearrangement links TRBV27 to TRBJ2-1, with 8 positions matching TRBD2. The CDR3 totals 15 residues. Germline CDR1 and CDR2: MNHEY and SMNVEV (reference sequence). Germline trimming cut 1 base from V and 4 bases from J; bases unmatched to any gene: 3. The CDR3 DNA follows: TGTGCCAGCAGTTTATATAGCGGGATGTACAATGAGCAGTTCTTC. It yields the protein CASSLYSGMYNEQFF.

This clonotype was observed many times. The chain uses TRBV28 and TRBJ1-5; D possibly corresponds to TRBD1 (6 bases). Trimming took off 2 bases at V and 5 bases at J, with 13 bases between the two ends. The length of the CDR3 is 15 residues. The germline CDR1 and CDR2 sequences are MDHEN and SYDVKM. CDR3 loop: CASSLTGRMDQPQHF. CDR3 nucleotide sequence: TGTGCCAGCAGTTTAACAGGGCGGATGGATCAGCCCCAGCATTTT.

The DNA for the CDR3 is TGTGCCAGCAGTGAGGGGCTGGGGGAGTACAATGAGCAGTTCTTC. It is translated as CASSEGLGEYNEQFF. The V and J genes are TRBV6-4 and TRBJ2-1; D could derive from TRBD1 or TRBD2 (5 bases each). CDR1 and CDR2 (germline): MRHNA, SNTAGT. Trimming took 3 bases from V and 4 from J, leaving 13 bases between them. This CDR3 is 15 amino acids long.

Regarding this clonotype: No conserved phenylalanine or tryptophan is present at the end of the CDR3, so a read error is the likely explanation. The chain has TRBV5-1 and TRBJ2-3, with TRBD2 matching 7 bases. CDR3 length: 14 amino acids. J was trimmed by 6 bases and V by 4 bases; bases with no gene match: 8. CDR1 and CDR2 from the germline V gene are SGHRS and YFSETQ. The CDR3: CASSAGTTTDTQYS. Here the CDR3 DNA reads TGCGCCAGCAGCGCCGGGACTACGACCGATACGCAGTATTCT.

This clonotype has a handful of counts. The rearrangement links TRBV27 to TRBJ2-7; D gene uncertain. CDR3 size: 13 residues. CDR1 and CDR2 from the germline V gene are MNHEY and SMNVEV (reference sequence). Trimming left V 2 bases short and J 4 bases short, with 9 bases between. The DNA for the CDR3 is TGTGCCAGCAGTTTACCGACAAATTACGAGCAGTACTTC. Translated, it gives CASSLPTNYEQYF.

This clonotype was recorded at least ten times. The V and J genes are TRBV12-3 or TRBV12-4 and TRBJ2-7; D perhaps matches TRBD2 (6 bases). V dropped 5 bases and J dropped 2 bases, with 19 bases sitting between them. This CDR3 spans 16 amino acids. The CDR3 here is CASSLRGGRGPYEQYF. The CDR3 nucleotides are TGTGCCAGCAGTCTCCGAGGTGGGCGGGGACCCTACGAGCAGTACTTC.

This clonotype has more than one count but fewer than ten. This chain connects TRBV5-1 to TRBJ2-3; possibly TRBD1 or TRBD2 for D (6 bases each). Germline CDR1 and CDR2: SGHRS and YFSETQ. V was shortened by 6 bases and J by 0 bases, with 14 bases between the two germline ends. This CDR3 is built from 15 residues. CDR3 amino acids: CASTVGGLSTDTQYF. CDR3 nucleotide sequence: TGCGCCAGCACTGTAGGGGGGTTGAGCACAGATACGCAGTATTTT.

This clonotype was counted a few times. The V and J genes are TRBV7-2 and TRBJ2-3, with TRBD2 matching over 16 bases. Losses at the gene ends were 4 bases for V and 13 bases for J; bases not matched to a gene: 5. Germline assignment: CDR1 SGHTA and CDR2 FQGNSA. This CDR3 is built from 14 residues. CDR3 amino acids: CASSSGLAGGPKYF. CDR3 sequence (DNA): TGTGCCAGCAGCTCGGGACTAGCGGGAGGGCCAAAGTATTTT. The full variable domain, rest sourced from reference TRBV7-2 and TRBJ2-3, is GAGVSQSPSNKVTEKGKDVELRCDPISGHTALYWYRQSLGQGLEFLIYFQGNSAPDKSGLPSDRFSAERTGGSVSTLTIQRTQQEDSAVYLCASSSGLAGGPKYFGPGTRLTVL.

This clonotype was counted many times. The gene calls are TRBV7-2 and TRBJ1-1, with TRBD1 identical over 7 bases. CDR1 and CDR2 from the germline V gene are SGHTA and FQGNSA. Trimming cost V 6 bases and J 5 bases; bases outside gene matches: 6. This CDR3 has 13 residues. CDR3 DNA sequence: TGTGCCAGCAGGAGGACAGGAAGAACTGAAGCTTTCTTT. It yields the protein CASRRTGRTEAFF.

This clonotype showed up just once. A single base separates this from a much larger clone, so it may be a read error. The final CDR3 position lacks the conserved phenylalanine or tryptophan, pointing to a likely read error. The chain uses TRBV2 and TRBJ2-7, with no clear D. The V end was cut by 3 bases, the J end by 3 bases, with 15 bases between. Germline loops: CDR1 SNHLY, CDR2 FYNNEI. This CDR3 comprises 15 residues. For the CDR3, the DNA is TGTGCCAGCAGTGACTGGGGTGAGGTAGACTACGAGCAGTACCTC. This sequence encodes CASSDWGEVDYEQYL.

This clonotype was recorded at least ten times. The rearrangement uses TRBV10-3 and TRBJ1-1; maybe TRBD1 (6 bases). There are 14 residues in the CDR3. Trimming removed 6 bases at V and 2 bases at J, with 13 bases between. Germline CDR1 is ENHRY and CDR2 is SYGVKD. The CDR3 sequence: CAIRLGAPNTEAFF. In DNA, the CDR3 is TGTGCCATCAGATTGGGGGCTCCAAACACTGAAGCTTTCTTT.

This clonotype was counted at least ten times. The chain links TRBV7-9 to TRBJ2-7; the D gene is possibly TRBD1 (5 bases). Germline lookup yields CDR1 SEHNR and CDR2 FQNEAQ (reference sequence). V was pared by 0 bases and J by 5 bases, with 8 bases between. The CDR3 length is 13 residues. CDR3: CASSLALGDEQYF. CDR3 coding DNA: TGTGCCAGCAGCTTAGCGCTAGGGGACGAGCAGTACTTC.

This clonotype has at least ten counts. The chain uses TRBV11-2 and TRBJ1-2, with 7 bases fitting TRBD1. Germline loops: CDR1 SGHAT, CDR2 FQNNGV. Unmatched junction bases numbered 8, after V lost 4 bases and J lost 0 bases. CDR3 length: 16 amino acids. CDR3 DNA: TGTGCCAGCAGCTCGATAAGACAGGGTACTAACTATGGCTACACCTTC. Translation: CASSSIRQGTNYGYTF.